Listed below are T cell receptor beta chains from one sample, sequenced in a study of CD8+ T cells in alopecia areata. Sequencing used immunoSEQ multiplex PCR; TCRdb keeps in-frame clones, though not all of them. The data hold approximately 65,000 clones, with roughly 50% observed a single time. The starting material was CD8+ T cells sorted from blood, obtained around week 36, from a patient treated with tofacitinib. The receptors were gathered from a human donor with alopecia areata. CDR3s include the opening cysteine and the closing phenylalanine or tryptophan. A D gene is named only where the DNA matches it firmly. Clone size is shown for a subset of rows, as once, few, many or a class of expanded clone.

clone_size j_call d_call v_call cdr3_aa cdr3_nt
few TRBJ2-7 - TRBV29-1 CSVEASDRPSEQYF TGCAGCGTTGAAGCCTCCGACCGGCCCTCCGAGCAGTACTTC
- TRBJ1-3 - TRBV25-1 CASSATVSGNTIYF TGTGCCAGCAGCGCGACAGTCTCTGGAAACACCATATATTTT
- TRBJ2-2 - TRBV9 CASSGEDGQTGELFF TGTGCCAGCAGCGGTGAGGATGGACAGACCGGGGAGCTGTTTTTT
- TRBJ1-5 TRBD1 TRBV6-6 CASSMTGVLNQPQHF TGTGCCAGCAGTATGACAGGGGTCTTGAATCAGCCCCAGCATTTT
- TRBJ2-7 - TRBV14 CASSQVSYEQYF TGTGCCAGCAGCCAAGTCTCTTACGAGCAGTACTTC
- TRBJ2-5 TRBD1 TRBV6-1 CASSPFQGARETQYF TGTGCCAGCAGTCCTTTTCAGGGGGCGCGGGAGACCCAGTACTTC
few TRBJ2-2 - TRBV19 CASIAEKGGGELFF TGTGCCAGTATCGCGGAGAAGGGAGGTGGGGAGCTGTTTTTT
- TRBJ2-7 - TRBV4-1 CASSPTGLEQYF TGCGCCAGCAGCCCCACGGGTCTCGAGCAGTACTTC
- TRBJ1-2 TRBD1 TRBV27 CASSWGQSNYGYTF TGTGCCAGCAGCTGGGGACAGAGTAACTATGGCTACACCTTC
once TRBJ2-7 - TRBV2 CASSERTGSIYEQYF TGTGCCAGCAGTGAACGAACGGGGAGTATCTACGAGCAGTACTTC
- TRBJ2-3 - TRBV23-1 CASVPYQGASTDTQYF TGCGCCAGCGTCCCCTACCAGGGAGCTAGCACAGATACGCAGTATTTT
few TRBJ2-3 TRBD2 TRBV9 CASSVGAGGDTDTQYF TGTGCCAGCAGCGTAGGAGCGGGAGGGGATACAGATACGCAGTATTTT
- TRBJ2-1 - TRBV15 CATSGQRASSYNEQFF TGTGCCACCAGCGGCCAGCGGGCTAGCTCCTACAATGAGCAGTTCTTC
few TRBJ2-5 - TRBV9 CASSVDQETQYF TGTGCCAGCAGCGTAGACCAAGAGACCCAGTACTTC
- TRBJ2-6 TRBD1 TRBV7-8 CASSLLRGRSGANVLTF TGTGCCAGCAGCTTATTAAGGGGGCGAAGTGGGGCCAACGTCCTGACTTTC
few TRBJ2-5 - TRBV27 CASSFGGTQYF TGTGCCAGCAGTTTTGGGGGGACCCAGTACTTC
few TRBJ2-7 TRBD2 TRBV4-1 CASSSGYEQYF TGCGCCAGTTCTAGCGGCTACGAGCAGTACTTC
- TRBJ2-1 TRBD2 TRBV29-1 CSVVTSETSGYNEQFF TGCAGCGTTGTAACGTCCGAGACTAGCGGCTACAATGAGCAGTTCTTC
- TRBJ1-1 TRBD1 TRBV29-1 CSVDRGVNTEAFF TGCAGCGTTGACAGGGGGGTGAACACTGAAGCTTTCTTT
- TRBJ2-2 TRBD2 TRBV15 CATSRTLAGGPGELFF TGTGCCACCAGCAGAACCCTAGCGGGAGGGCCCGGGGAGCTGTTTTTT
few TRBJ2-5 - TRBV25-1 CASSDPGVGQETQYF TGTGCCAGCAGTGATCCGGGGGTAGGACAAGAGACCCAGTACTTC
- TRBJ2-7 TRBD2 TRBV11-2 CASSLSGRLYF TGTGCCAGCAGCCTTAGCGGGAGGTTGTACTTC
- TRBJ2-1 - TRBV30 CAWRGGEGAWNEQFF TGTGCCTGGAGAGGGGGGGAAGGGGCATGGAATGAGCAGTTCTTC
- TRBJ1-2 - TRBV23-1 CASSQGHSNYGYTF TGCGCCAGCTCCCAGGGACACTCTAACTATGGCTACACCTTC
few TRBJ2-7 - TRBV29-1 CSVEGPGSYEQYF TGCAGCGTTGAGGGGCCGGGGTCCTACGAGCAGTACTTC
- TRBJ2-1 - TRBV23-1 CASSRNGDNNEQFF TGCGCCAGCAGTCGCAATGGAGACAACAATGAGCAGTTCTTC
- TRBJ2-1 - TRBV7-9 CASSARGYNEQFF TGTGCCAGCAGCGCAAGAGGCTACAATGAGCAGTTCTTC
- TRBJ2-5 - TRBV23-1 CDGGETQYF TGCGACGGGGGAGAGACCCAGTACTTC
- TRBJ2-2 - TRBV29-1 CSVITQGNTGELFF TGCAGCGTTATCACACAGGGGAACACCGGGGAGCTGTTTTTT
- TRBJ2-2 - TRBV11-2 CASSPYGELFF TGTGCCAGCAGCCCCTACGGGGAGCTGTTTTTT
- TRBJ2-2 - TRBV29-1 CSVLTPNTGELFF TGCAGCGTATTGACACCGAACACCGGGGAGCTGTTTTTT
- TRBJ2-7 - TRBV5-6 CASSLGSVSYEQYF TGTGCCAGCAGCTTGGGATCAGTCTCCTACGAGCAGTACTTC
few TRBJ1-2 - TRBV6-5 CASSYSDNYGYTF TGTGCCAGCAGTTACTCGGATAACTATGGCTACACCTTC
- TRBJ2-1 TRBD1 TRBV11-2 CASSLDAGQGVHEQFF TGTGCCAGCAGCTTAGATGCAGGACAGGGGGTTCATGAGCAGTTCTTC
few TRBJ2-5 - TRBV4-1 CASSQEPGETGPKETQYF TGCGCCAGCAGCCAGGAACCCGGGGAGACCGGTCCGAAAGAGACCCAGTACTTC
- TRBJ2-7 - TRBV10-1 CASSELDTYEQYF TGCGCCAGCAGTGAGTTGGACACGTACGAGCAGTACTTC
- TRBJ2-5 - TRBV9 CASSLKTGIQETQYF TGTGCCAGCAGCCTCAAGACGGGCATCCAAGAGACCCAGTACTTC
- TRBJ1-2 - TRBV29-1 CSVEDHVFDYGYTF TGCAGCGTTGAAGATCATGTATTTGACTATGGCTACACCTTC
few TRBJ1-2 TRBD1 TRBV29-1 CSALTGDYGYTF TGCAGCGCCCTGACAGGGGACTATGGCTACACCTTC
- TRBJ1-6 - TRBV11-2 CASSLSAHSGFWGNSPLHF TGTGCCAGCAGCCTAAGCGCCCACTCTGGATTCTGGGGGAATTCACCCCTCCACTTT
- TRBJ2-5 TRBD2 TRBV9 CASSVEGSGNLQETQYF TGTGCCAGCAGCGTAGAAGGTAGCGGGAATCTACAAGAGACCCAGTACTTC
few TRBJ1-1 - TRBV29-1 CSVEDEHPEAFF TGCAGCGTTGAAGATGAGCACCCTGAAGCTTTCTTT
- TRBJ2-7 TRBD2 TRBV5-1 CASSSEREDSYEQYF TGCGCCAGCAGCTCTGAGCGGGAGGATTCCTACGAGCAGTACTTC